Shown below are 6 T cell receptor beta chains from a single sample sequenced in a study of T cells in Graves' hyperthyroidism and ophthalmopathy. It was RNA transcripts that yielded the amplified TCR beta CDR3 regions. First-round RT-PCR of the TCR CDR3 relied on the HTBI primer set. One entry per CDR3 protein results from TCRdb running MiXCR on the multiplex PCR reads. The sample carries about 510,000 distinct CDR3 sequences, approximately 14% recorded once. Sequencing was carried out using blood. Every receptor here comes from a woman aged 35 to 49 with Graves' hyperthyroidism.

This clonotype was found a few times. This sequence joins TRBV11-2 and TRBJ2-3, with 12 positions matching TRBD2. The V gene's germline CDR1 is SGHAT and CDR2 FQNNGV. This CDR3 has 20 residues. V lost 5 bases, J lost 5 bases, and 20 bases stayed unmatched. The CDR3 spells CASSQDWRLAGGPDGDTQYF. The DNA for the CDR3 is TGTGCCAGCAGCCAAGATTGGCGGCTAGCGGGAGGGCCGGATGGAGATACGCAGTATTTT.

The rearrangement links TRBV15 to TRBJ2-3; D may be TRBD1 or TRBD2 (5 bases each). V shed 1 base and J shed 0 bases, with 5 bases lying between them. Germline V lookup: CDR1 LNHNV, CDR2 YYDKDF (reference sequence). The CDR3 covers 14 residues. CDR3: CATSRGDSTDTQYF. The DNA of the CDR3 is TGTGCCACCAGCAGAGGGGACAGCACAGATACGCAGTATTTT.

This rearrangement joins TRBV11-2 to TRBJ1-5; 11 bases agree with TRBD1. The CDR3 contains 17 residues. With 1 base clipped from V and 7 bases from J, the junction kept 9 bases outside the gene matches. Per the germline V gene, CDR1 is SGHAT and CDR2 is FQNNGV. The DNA of the CDR3 is TGTGCCAGCAGCTTAGCAGGGACAGGGGGGTCGTGGCAGCCCCAGCATTTT. Protein: CASSLAGTGGSWQPQHF.

This clonotype has ten or more counts. The V and J genes are TRBV7-3 and TRBJ1-1; D possibly corresponds to TRBD1 (5 bases). The V end lost 6 bases, the J end lost 0 bases, and 11 bases lay between the germline ends. Germline CDR1 SGHTA, CDR2 FQGTGA. This CDR3 spans 14 amino acids. CDR3 DNA sequence: TGTGCCAGCAGGTCCGGGACTGTGAACACTGAAGCTTTCTTT. It is translated as CASRSGTVNTEAFF.

V and J are TRBV9 and TRBJ2-1, with unresolved D. Trimming cost V 0 bases and J 6 bases, with 1 base left between them. The CDR3 has 11 residues. CDR1 is SGDLS, CDR2 YYNGEE, per germline. The CDR3 protein is CASSVANEQFF. The CDR3 coding sequence is TGTGCCAGCAGCGTAGCCAATGAGCAGTTCTTC.

There are a few counts of this clonotype. The V and J genes are TRBV11-2 and TRBJ1-6; perhaps TRBD1 as D (6 bases). Trimming shortened V by 0 bases and J by 5 bases, and 11 bases separated the two germline ends. The CDR3 sequence is 16 residues long. CDR1 and CDR2 (germline): SGHAT, FQNNGV. This CDR3 reads CASSLDRGSHNSPLHF. The CDR3 DNA reads TGTGCCAGCAGCTTAGACAGGGGATCACATAATTCACCCCTCCACTTT.